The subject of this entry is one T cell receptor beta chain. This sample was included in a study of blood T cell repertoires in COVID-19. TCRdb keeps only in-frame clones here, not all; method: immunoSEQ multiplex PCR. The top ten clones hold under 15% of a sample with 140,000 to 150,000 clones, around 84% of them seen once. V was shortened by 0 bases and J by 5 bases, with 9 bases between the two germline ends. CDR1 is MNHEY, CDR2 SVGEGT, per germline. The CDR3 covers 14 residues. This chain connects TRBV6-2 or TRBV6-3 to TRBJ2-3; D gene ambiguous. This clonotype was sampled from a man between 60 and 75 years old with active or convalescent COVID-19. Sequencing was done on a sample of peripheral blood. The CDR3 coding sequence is TGTGCCAGCAGTTACTCGAGTTTTAAAGATACGCAGTATTTT. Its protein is CASSYSSFKDTQYF.